This T cell receptor beta chain was profiled in a study of T cell clonotyping in hematopoietic cell transplantation (dated by TCRdb to 2020 to 2023). Broadly, across the study: Pretransplant recipient samples were obtained after cytoreduction. The study collected around 130 blood samples from 35 to 40 consecutive transplant recipients and their related donors. Patient recruitment ran from late 2015 to January 2017, and follow-up continued until September 2020 or death. The paper's findings and limits, for the study overall: Broader posttransplant TCR repertoire diversity was predicted by donor and pretransplant recipient Inverse Simpson Index values. A decrease in recipient TCR diversity was observed after transplant, and a progressive increase in pathologically expanded clonotypes was seen from day 30 to day 180. Only a small fraction of recipient repertoires overlapped donor repertoires, with over 97% appearing de novo at the given depth. The sample size was limited and the cells went unsorted, which meant the CD4 and CD8 repertoire contributions could not be told apart.

TCR beta CDR3 regions were amplified from genomic DNA with the immunoSEQ assay, a bias-controlled multiplex PCR using V- and J-specific primers. In a second PCR step, a proprietary barcode and Illumina adapter sequences were attached to the CDR3 amplicons. An Illumina MiSeq instrument was used to sequence the CDR3 libraries. The authors processed their data as follows. Export and quality control were performed with immunoSEQ Analyzer 3.0, and downstream analyses were performed with R Bioconductor and Immunarch. Only productive rearrangements in the normalized downsampled data set were used to calculate repertoire metrics. Clonotypes larger than 5 templates in the normalized cohort were defined as pathologically expanded. Repertoire diversity was measured with the Inverse Simpson Index. The non-normalized data set was used for CMV-specificity analyses so that all clonotypes could be captured. Not all clones reach the TCRdb copy of this immuneACCESS table, which keeps in-frame sequences only. Checked studies attribute under half of the gap to unresolved V genes and leave the rest unexplained. Clone size and V and J calls were adopted from that table, with D and trimming inferred from the DNA. A total of approximately 16,000 clones appear in this sample, 93% of them only once. 1.8% of the sample comes from the top ten.

The meaning of the sample's time point label: recipient sample about 28 days before transplant, after cytoreduction. Blood from recipients was drawn roughly 28 days before transplant, then again at days 30, 100 and 180 after transplant. Using Nuclei Lysis Solution, genomic DNA was extracted from unfractionated peripheral blood mononuclear cells that were either fresh or cryopreserved. As concerns this clone: No cognate antigen has been identified for it. No base quality values were provided; no much bigger clone lies one nucleotide off.

Sequences were derived from peripheral blood mononuclear cells, sampled before stem cell transplant. The source is a man aged 18 to 29 with biphenotypic leukemia. Some clones in this sample may be carry-over from other donors' samples.

This receptor carries the CDR3 CASSEAPGNSEKLFF. The nucleotide sequence reads as follows: TGTGCCAGCAGTGAAGCCCCCGGCAATAGTGAAAAACTGTTTTTT. The chain was built from TRBV6-1 and TRBJ1-4, with no confident D gene call. The CDR3 starts with the cysteine, ends with the phenylalanine, and has 15 residues. Here the CDR3 DNA is all that survives: 45 bases in frame from base 1. Looking up the germline V gene yields CDR1 MNHNS and CDR2 SASEGT. Trimming takes 0 bases from V and 7 bases from J, and the germline ends sit 12 bases apart.